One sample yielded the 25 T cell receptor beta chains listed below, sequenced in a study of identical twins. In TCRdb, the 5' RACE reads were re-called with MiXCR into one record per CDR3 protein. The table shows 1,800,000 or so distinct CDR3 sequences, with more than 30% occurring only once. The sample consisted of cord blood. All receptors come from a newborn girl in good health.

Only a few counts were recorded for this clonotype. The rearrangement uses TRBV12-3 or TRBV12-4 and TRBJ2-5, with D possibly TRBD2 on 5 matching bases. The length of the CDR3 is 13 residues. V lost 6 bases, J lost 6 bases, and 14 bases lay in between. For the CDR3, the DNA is TGTGCCAGCAGGTACGGGGTTCTGCAGACCCAGTACTTC. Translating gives CASRYGVLQTQYF.

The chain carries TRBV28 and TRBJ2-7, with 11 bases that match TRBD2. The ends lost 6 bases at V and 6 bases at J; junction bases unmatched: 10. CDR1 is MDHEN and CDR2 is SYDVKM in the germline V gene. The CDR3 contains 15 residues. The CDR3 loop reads CASSTQLAGEFEQYF. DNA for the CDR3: TGTGCCAGCAGCACCCAACTAGCGGGAGAGTTCGAGCAGTACTTC.

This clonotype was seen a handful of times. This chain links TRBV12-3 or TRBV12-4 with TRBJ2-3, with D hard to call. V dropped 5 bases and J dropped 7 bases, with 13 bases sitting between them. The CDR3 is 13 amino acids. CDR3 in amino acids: CASSSHRANTQYF. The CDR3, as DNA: TGTGCCAGCAGTAGTCACCGGGCGAATACGCAGTATTTT.

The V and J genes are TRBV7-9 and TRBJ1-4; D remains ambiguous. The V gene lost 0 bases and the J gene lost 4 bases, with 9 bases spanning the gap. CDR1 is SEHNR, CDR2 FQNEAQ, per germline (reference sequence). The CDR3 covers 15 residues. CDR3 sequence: CASSLAVRNNEKLFF. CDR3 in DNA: TGTGCCAGCAGCTTAGCGGTACGGAATAATGAAAAACTGTTTTTT.

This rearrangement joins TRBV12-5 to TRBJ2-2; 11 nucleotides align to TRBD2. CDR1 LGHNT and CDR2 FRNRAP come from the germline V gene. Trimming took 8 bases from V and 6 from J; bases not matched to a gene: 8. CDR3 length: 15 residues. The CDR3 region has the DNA TGTGCTAGTTCTGGGACTAGCGGTAACGCCGGGGAGCTGTTTTTT. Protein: CASSGTSGNAGELFF.

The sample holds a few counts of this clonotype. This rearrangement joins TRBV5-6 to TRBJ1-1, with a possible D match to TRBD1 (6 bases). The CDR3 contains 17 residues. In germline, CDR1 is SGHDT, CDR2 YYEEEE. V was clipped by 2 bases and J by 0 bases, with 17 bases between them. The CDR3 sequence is CASSLPLGGPMNTEAFF. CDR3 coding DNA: TGTGCCAGCAGCTTACCCCTGGGGGGGCCTATGAACACTGAAGCTTTCTTT.

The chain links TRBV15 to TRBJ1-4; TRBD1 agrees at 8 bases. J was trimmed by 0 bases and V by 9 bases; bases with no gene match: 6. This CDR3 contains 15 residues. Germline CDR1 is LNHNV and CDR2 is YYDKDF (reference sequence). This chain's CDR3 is CATRQGKATNEKLFF. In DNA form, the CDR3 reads TGTGCCACTCGACAGGGGAAGGCAACTAATGAAAAACTGTTTTTT.

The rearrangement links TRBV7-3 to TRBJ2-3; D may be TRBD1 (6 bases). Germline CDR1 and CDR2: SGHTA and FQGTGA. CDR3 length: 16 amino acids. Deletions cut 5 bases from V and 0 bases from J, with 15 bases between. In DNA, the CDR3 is TGTGCCAGCAGCCCGACAGGACCTCCTAGCACAGATACGCAGTATTTT. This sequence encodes CASSPTGPPSTDTQYF. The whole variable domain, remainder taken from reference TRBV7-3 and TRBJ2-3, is GAGVSQTPSNKVTEKGKYVELRCDPISGHTALYWYRQSLGQGPEFLIYFQGTGAADDSGLPNDRFFAVRPEGSVSTLKIQRTERGDSAVYLCASSPTGPPSTDTQYFGPGTRLTVL.

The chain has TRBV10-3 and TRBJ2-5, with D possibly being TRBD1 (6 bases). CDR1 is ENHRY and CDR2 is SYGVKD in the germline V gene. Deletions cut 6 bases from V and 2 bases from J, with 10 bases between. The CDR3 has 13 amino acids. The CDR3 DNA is TGTGCCATCAGGGACAGTCTACAAGAGACCCAGTACTTC. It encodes CAIRDSLQETQYF.

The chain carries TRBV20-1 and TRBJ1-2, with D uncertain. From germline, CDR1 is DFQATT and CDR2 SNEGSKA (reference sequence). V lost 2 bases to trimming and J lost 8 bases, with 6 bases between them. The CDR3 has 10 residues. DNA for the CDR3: TGCAGTGCTAGAATGGGCGGCTACACCTTC. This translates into CSARMGGYTF.

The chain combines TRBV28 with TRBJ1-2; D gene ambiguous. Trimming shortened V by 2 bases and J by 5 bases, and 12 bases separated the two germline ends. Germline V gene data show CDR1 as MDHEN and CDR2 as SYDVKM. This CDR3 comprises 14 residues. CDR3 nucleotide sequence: TGTGCCAGCAGTTTAATGGCCGGGCATTATGGCTACACCTTC. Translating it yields CASSLMAGHYGYTF.

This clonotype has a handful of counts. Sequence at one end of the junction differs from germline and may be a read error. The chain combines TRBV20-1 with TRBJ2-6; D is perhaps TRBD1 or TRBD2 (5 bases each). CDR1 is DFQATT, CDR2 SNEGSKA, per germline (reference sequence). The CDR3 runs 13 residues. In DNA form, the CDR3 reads TGCAGTGCCCCATGGAGAGGGGACAACGTCCTGACTTTC. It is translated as CSAPWRGDNVLTF.

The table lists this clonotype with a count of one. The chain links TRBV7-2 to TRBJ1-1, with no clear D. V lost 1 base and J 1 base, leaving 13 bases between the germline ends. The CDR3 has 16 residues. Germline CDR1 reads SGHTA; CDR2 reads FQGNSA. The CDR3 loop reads CASSLVPGLRNTEAFF. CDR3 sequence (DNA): TGTGCCAGCAGCTTAGTACCCGGGCTGAGGAACACTGAAGCTTTCTTT.

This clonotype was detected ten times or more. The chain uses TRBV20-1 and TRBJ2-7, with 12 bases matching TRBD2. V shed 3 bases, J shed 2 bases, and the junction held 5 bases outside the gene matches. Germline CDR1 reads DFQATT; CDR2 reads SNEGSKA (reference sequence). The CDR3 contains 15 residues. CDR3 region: CSASRLAGAAYEQYF. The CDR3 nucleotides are TGCAGTGCTAGTCGACTAGCGGGAGCCGCCTACGAGCAGTACTTC.

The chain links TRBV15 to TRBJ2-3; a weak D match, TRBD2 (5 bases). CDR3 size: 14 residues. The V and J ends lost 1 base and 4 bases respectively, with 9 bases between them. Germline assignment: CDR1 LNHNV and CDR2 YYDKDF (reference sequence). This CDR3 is CATSRAGMPDTQYF. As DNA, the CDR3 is TGTGCCACCAGCAGAGCGGGGATGCCAGATACGCAGTATTTT. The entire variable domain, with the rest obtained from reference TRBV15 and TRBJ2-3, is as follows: DAMVIQNPRYQVTQFGKPVTLSCSQTLNHNVMYWYQQKSSQAPKLLFHYYDKDFNNEADTPDNFQSRRPNTSFCFLDIRSPGLGDTAMYLCATSRAGMPDTQYFGPGTRLTVL.

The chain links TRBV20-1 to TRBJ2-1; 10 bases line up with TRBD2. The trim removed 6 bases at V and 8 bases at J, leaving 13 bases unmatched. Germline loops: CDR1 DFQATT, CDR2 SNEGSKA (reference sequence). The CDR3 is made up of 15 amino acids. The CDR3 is CSAGGLARQGDEQFF. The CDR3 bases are TGCAGTGCGGGGGGACTAGCGCGGCAAGGGGATGAGCAGTTCTTC.

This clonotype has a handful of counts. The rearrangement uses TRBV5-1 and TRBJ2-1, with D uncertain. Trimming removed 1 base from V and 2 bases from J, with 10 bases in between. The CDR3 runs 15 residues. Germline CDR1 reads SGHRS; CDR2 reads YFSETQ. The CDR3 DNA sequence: TGCGCCAGCAGCTTGAGCGCAGAGCCCTACAATGAGCAGTTCTTC. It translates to CASSLSAEPYNEQFF.

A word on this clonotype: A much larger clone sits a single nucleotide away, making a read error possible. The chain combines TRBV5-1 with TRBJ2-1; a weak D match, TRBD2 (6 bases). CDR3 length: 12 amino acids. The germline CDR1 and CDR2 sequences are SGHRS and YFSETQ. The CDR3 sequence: CASSSGGLERFF. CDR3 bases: TGCGCCAGCAGCTCCGGGGGTTTGGAGCGGTTCTTC.

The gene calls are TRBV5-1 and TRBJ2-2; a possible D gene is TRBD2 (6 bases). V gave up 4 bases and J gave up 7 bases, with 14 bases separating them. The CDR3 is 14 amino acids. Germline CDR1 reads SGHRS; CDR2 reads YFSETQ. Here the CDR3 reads CASSPDWRGGELFF. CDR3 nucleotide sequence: TGCGCCAGCAGCCCGGACTGGCGGGGCGGGGAGCTGTTTTTT.

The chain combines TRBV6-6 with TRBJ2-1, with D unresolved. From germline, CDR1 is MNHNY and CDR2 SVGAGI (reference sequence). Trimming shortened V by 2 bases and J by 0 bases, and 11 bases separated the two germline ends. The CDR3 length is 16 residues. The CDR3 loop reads CASSYGIVLSYNEQFF. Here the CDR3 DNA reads TGTGCCAGCAGTTACGGAATAGTACTCTCCTACAATGAGCAGTTCTTC.

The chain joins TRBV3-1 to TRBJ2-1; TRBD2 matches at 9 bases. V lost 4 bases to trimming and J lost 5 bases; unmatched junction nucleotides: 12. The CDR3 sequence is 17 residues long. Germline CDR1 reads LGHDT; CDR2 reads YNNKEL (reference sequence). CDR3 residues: CASSPRGAGGLHNEQFF. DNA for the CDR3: TGTGCCAGCAGCCCGCGGGGGGCGGGAGGGCTCCACAATGAGCAGTTCTTC.

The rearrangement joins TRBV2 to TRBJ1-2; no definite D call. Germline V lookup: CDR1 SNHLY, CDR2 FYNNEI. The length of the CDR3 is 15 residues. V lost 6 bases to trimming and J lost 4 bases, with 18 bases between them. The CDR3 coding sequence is TGTGCCAGCAGCCCCAGTCACAGCCCGTCCTATGGCTACACCTTC. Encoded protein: CASSPSHSPSYGYTF.

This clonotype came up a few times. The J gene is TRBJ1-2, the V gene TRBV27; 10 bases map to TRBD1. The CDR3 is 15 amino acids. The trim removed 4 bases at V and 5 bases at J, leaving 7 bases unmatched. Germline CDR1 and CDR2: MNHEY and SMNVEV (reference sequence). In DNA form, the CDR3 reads TGTGCCAGCAGTTCCCCCGACAGGGGGCTTTATGGCTACACCTTC. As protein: CASSSPDRGLYGYTF.

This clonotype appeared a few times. CDR3 sequence reads: CASSIDRDRGDTDTQYF. The CDR3 coding sequence is TGTGCCAGCAGCATAGATCGGGACAGGGGGGACACAGATACGCAGTATTTT. The genes are TRBV5-6 and TRBJ2-3; 11 nucleotides align to TRBD1. Looked up from germline, CDR1 is SGHDT and CDR2 is YYEEEE. With V trimmed by 4 bases and J by 2 bases, 9 bases remained unmatched. The length of the CDR3 is 17 residues.

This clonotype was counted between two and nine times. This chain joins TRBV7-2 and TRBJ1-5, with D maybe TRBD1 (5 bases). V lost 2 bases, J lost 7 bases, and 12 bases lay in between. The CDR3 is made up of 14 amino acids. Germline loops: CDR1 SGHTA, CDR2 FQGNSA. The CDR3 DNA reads TGTGCCAGCAGCTTAAGCAGTCCAGGGCAGCCCCAGCATTTT. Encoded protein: CASSLSSPGQPQHF.